Here is one T cell receptor (beta chain) with its context. These data are taken from a study of blood T cells in healthy people across ages. A sample-barcoded 5' primer and a J-beta primer mix were used in a second PCR of roughly 6 to 12 cycles. One entry per CDR3 protein, called by TCRdb with MiXCR from the 5' RACE reads. The sample holds some 1.7 million distinct CDR3 sequences, 28% seen once. The CDR3 is made up of 12 amino acids. Trimming stripped 2 bases from V and 7 bases from J, with 6 bases between. Looked up from germline, CDR1 is SEHNR and CDR2 is FQNEAQ (reference sequence). The TCR sequence derives from a young woman in good health. Sequencing was done on a sample of blood. The chain joins TRBV7-9 to TRBJ1-5; D unresolved. The CDR3 here is CASSLPPQPQHF. CDR3 sequence (DNA): TGTGCCAGCAGCTTACCTCCCCAGCCCCAGCATTTT.